The 19 T cell receptor beta chains listed next were all sequenced from one sample in a study of T cells after posttransplantation cyclophosphamide. Libraries were prepared by immunoSEQ multiplex PCR; TCRdb keeps only in-frame clonotypes and omits some of them. The data show some 870 clones, with none appearing a single time. Cyclophosphamide on days +3 and +4 followed busulfan-fludarabine conditioning and a marrow graft. The sample in question was PBMCs, obtained after allogeneic stem cell transplant with posttransplant cyclophosphamide. These receptors originate from a young adult male patient who received an allogeneic stem cell transplant from a related donor, was CMV-positive, and had no GVHD. Certain T cells may be donor cells from the graft.

By sample fraction, this clone is medium-sized. The rearrangement joins TRBV5-1 to TRBJ2-7; possibly TRBD1 for D (6 bases). Deletions cut 0 bases from V and 1 base from J, with 11 bases between. The CDR3 consists of 15 residues. Germline loops: CDR1 SGHRS, CDR2 YFSETQ. The CDR3 sequence: CASSLVPGASYEQYF. The DNA for the CDR3 is TGCGCCAGCAGCTTGGTGCCAGGGGCTTCCTACGAGCAGTACTTC.

This clone is large. Other DNA sequences of this sample code for an identical CDR3. The V and J genes are TRBV19 and TRBJ1-1, with D hard to call. Trimming took off 3 bases at V and 2 bases at J, with 7 bases between the two ends. Germline CDR1 and CDR2: LNHDA and SQIVND (reference sequence). CDR3 length: 13 residues. DNA of the CDR3: TGTGCCAGTAGTATCAACAGTAACACTGAAGCTTTCTTT. This sequence encodes CASSINSNTEAFF.

This clone is hyperexpanded (1% or more) within its sample. This chain's CDR3 is CASSWGTENEQFF. Written as DNA, the CDR3 is TGTGCCAGCAGTTGGGGGACAGAAAATGAGCAGTTCTTC. The chain has TRBV27 and TRBJ2-1; 7 bases are shared with TRBD1. This CDR3 has 13 residues. CDR1 is MNHEY and CDR2 is SMNVEV in the germline V gene (reference sequence). J gave up 7 bases and V 4 bases, and 4 bases lay outside the gene matches.

The genes are TRBV18 and TRBJ2-3; D possibly corresponds to TRBD1 (7 bases). The germline CDR1 and CDR2 sequences are KGHSH and LQKENI. This CDR3 is built from 16 residues. The V gene lost 1 base and the J gene lost 2 bases, with 13 bases spanning the gap. This CDR3 is CASSPRQGGYTDTQYF. In nucleotides, the CDR3 is TGTGCCAGCTCACCACGCCAGGGGGGATACACAGATACGCAGTATTTT.

This clone is categorized as medium-sized. The chain joins TRBV7-3 to TRBJ2-1, with 9 positions matching TRBD2. The CDR3 loop spans 15 amino acids. Per the germline V gene, CDR1 is SGHTA and CDR2 is FQGTGA. Unmatched junction bases numbered 10, after V lost 8 bases and J lost 5 bases. CDR3 protein: CASRPGGRADNEQFF. The CDR3 DNA follows: TGTGCCAGCCGACCCGGCGGGAGGGCAGACAATGAGCAGTTCTTC.

Relative to its sample, this clone is medium-sized. The gene calls are TRBV2 and TRBJ1-2, with TRBD1 as a possible D gene (6 bases). The CDR3 totals 14 residues. CDR1 and CDR2 (germline): SNHLY, FYNNEI. V was trimmed by 7 bases and J by 7 bases, leaving 19 bases between them. Here the CDR3 reads CASIPGLGAFGYTF. CDR3 coding DNA: TGTGCCAGCATCCCCGGCCTGGGGGCATTTGGCTACACCTTC.

This clone qualifies as medium-sized. The chain joins TRBV28 to TRBJ1-2; no definite D call. V was cut by 6 bases and J by 8 bases, with 10 bases left in between. Germline V gene data show CDR1 as MDHEN and CDR2 as SYDVKM. This CDR3 comprises 11 residues. The CDR3 nucleotides are TGTGCCAGCAGCACGGGTGGAGGCTACACCTTC. It yields the protein CASSTGGGYTF.

This clone qualifies as medium-sized. The J gene is TRBJ1-4, the V gene TRBV6-1; TRBD1 might be the D (5 bases). Trimming took 6 bases from V and 4 from J, leaving 15 bases between them. Germline values: CDR1 MNHNS, CDR2 SASEGT. The CDR3 extends over 15 amino acids. For the CDR3, the DNA is TGTGCCAGCAGCTTACAGGACAACCGTAATGAAAAACTGTTTTTT. This encodes CASSLQDNRNEKLFF.

This clone counts as medium-sized (0.01 to 0.1%). The chain's CDR3 is CASTTTGTNRYEQYF. The CDR3 coding sequence is TGTGCCAGCACGACAACCGGGACAAACAGATACGAGCAGTACTTC. V usage is TRBV5-6 and J usage is TRBJ2-7; perhaps TRBD1 as D (6 bases). Trimming left V 6 bases short and J 4 bases short, with 20 bases between. The CDR3 spans 15 residues. The V gene's germline CDR1 is SGHDT and CDR2 YYEEEE.

Relative to its sample, this clone is medium-sized. The V call is TRBV10-3, the J call TRBJ2-5; 9 bases match TRBD2. V lost 6 bases to trimming and J lost 2 bases; unmatched junction nucleotides: 1. Germline V gene data show CDR1 as ENHRY and CDR2 as SYGVKD. CDR3 size: 13 residues. CDR3 region: CAIRAGGQETQYF. The CDR3 DNA is TGTGCCATCAGAGCGGGGGGACAAGAGACCCAGTACTTC.

This clone is medium-sized by share. This chain connects TRBV7-9 to TRBJ2-1; 8 bases are a match to TRBD2. This CDR3 comprises 16 residues. J lost 0 bases, V lost 5 bases, and 6 bases had no gene match. Per the germline V gene, CDR1 is SEHNR and CDR2 is FQNEAQ (reference sequence). The CDR3 nucleotides read TGTGCCAGCAGCCTCGGGGGGGCCAACTCCTACAATGAGCAGTTCTTC. Encoded protein: CASSLGGANSYNEQFF.

Within the sample, this clone is medium-sized. CDR3: CASSSRGLANYEQYF. CDR3 DNA sequence: TGTGCCAGCAGTTCCAGGGGACTAGCGAATTACGAGCAGTACTTC. The V and J genes are TRBV12-3 or TRBV12-4 and TRBJ2-7; 10 nucleotides agree with TRBD2. This CDR3 comprises 15 residues. Trimming removed 4 bases from V and 4 bases from J; junction bases left unmatched: 7.

By share of the sample, this clone is medium-sized. The V gene is TRBV12-5, the J gene TRBJ2-4; TRBD1 matches at 8 bases. The CDR3 covers 19 residues. Per germline, CDR1 LGHNT and CDR2 FRNRAP. J was trimmed by 1 base and V by 1 base; bases with no gene match: 12. CDR3 protein: CASGLGPQGARSAKNIQYF. Here the CDR3 DNA reads TGTGCTAGTGGTTTGGGACCTCAGGGGGCGAGGTCGGCCAAAAACATTCAGTACTTC.

In its sample, this clone ranks as large (0.1 to 1%). The chain recombines TRBV6-5 with TRBJ1-1; 10 positions agree with TRBD1. Germline V gene lookup returns CDR1 MNHEY and CDR2 SVGAGI. V was clipped by 4 bases and J by 8 bases; unmatched bases: 10. This CDR3 spans 15 amino acids. CDR3 in amino acids: CASSSEGTGETEAFF. CDR3 coding DNA: TGTGCCAGCAGTTCCGAGGGGACAGGGGAAACCGAAGCTTTCTTT.

This clone is medium-sized by share. The J gene is TRBJ1-2, the V gene TRBV6-1; TRBD1 matches 8 bases. The CDR3 runs 12 residues. The V segment lost 8 bases and the J segment 7 bases; nucleotides outside the gene matches: 6. Germline CDR1 reads MNHNS; CDR2 reads SASEGT. The DNA for the CDR3 is TGTGCCAGCTGGCGGCAGGGGGCTGGCTACACCTTC. It yields the protein CASWRQGAGYTF.

In its sample, this clone ranks as medium-sized (0.01 to 0.1%). This chain connects TRBV10-2 to TRBJ1-1; D may be TRBD1 (5 bases). The CDR3 extends over 15 amino acids. V was pared by 2 bases and J by 0 bases, with 10 bases between. In germline, CDR1 is WSHSY, CDR2 SAAADI. Written as DNA, the CDR3 is TGCGCCAGCAGTGAGCTGATAGGGGTGAACACTGAAGCTTTCTTT. This sequence encodes CASSELIGVNTEAFF.

This clone is deemed medium-sized. The rearrangement joins TRBV19 to TRBJ1-1, with unresolved D. Trimming stripped 3 bases from V and 1 base from J, with 6 bases between. The CDR3 covers 13 residues. CDR1 and CDR2 from the germline V gene are LNHDA and SQIVND (reference sequence). This chain's CDR3 is CASSMNSNTEAFF. Here the CDR3 DNA reads TGTGCCAGTAGTATGAACTCGAACACTGAAGCTTTCTTT.

In its sample, this clone is large. The J gene is TRBJ2-1, the V gene TRBV5-1; 9 nucleotides align to TRBD2. The CDR3 is 15 residues long. With V trimmed by 0 bases and J by 6 bases, 4 bases remained unmatched. CDR1 is SGHRS, CDR2 YFSETQ, per germline. CDR3 DNA: TGCGCCAGCAGCTTGGAGGGACTAGCCGGCAATGAGCAGTTCTTC. Amino acids: CASSLEGLAGNEQFF.

This clone is medium-sized (0.01 to 0.1%) by share. This chain uses TRBV4-2 with TRBJ1-6; no firm D call. The germline V and J ends were trimmed by 1 base and 12 bases, with 13 bases remaining between them. The CDR3 is 14 residues long. Looked up from germline, CDR1 is LGHNA and CDR2 is YNFKEQ. Here the CDR3 reads CASSQVKGTLPLHF. Here the CDR3 DNA reads TGTGCCAGCAGCCAAGTGAAGGGTACTTTACCCCTCCACTTT.